This T cell receptor beta chain was profiled in a study of blood T cell repertoires in COVID-19. On the study more broadly: COVID-19 samples from acute and convalescent phases originated in the United States, Italy and Spain. T cells, B-cell-depleted T cells, or PBMCs supplied cDNA or gDNA.

Trimming took off 3 bases at V and 4 bases at J, with 13 bases between the two ends. The V gene's germline CDR1 is SGHRS and CDR2 YFSETQ. The CDR3 extends over 14 amino acids. In the source study's methods: It was from reference gene primer amplification that nucleated cell counts were estimated. Libraries were prepared by immunoSEQ multiplex PCR; TCRdb keeps only in-frame clonotypes and omits some of them. That table supplies the V and J calls and clone size; D and trimming were determined from the DNA. The data show around 170,000 clones, with about 80% seen just once and approximately 15% held by the top ten.

The sample taken for sequencing was peripheral blood. The source of this sequence is a man aged 30 to 45 with active or convalescent COVID-19. The chain is built from TRBV5-1 and TRBJ1-1, with D unresolved. CDR3 sequence: CASSSRPSGTEAFF. The CDR3 coding sequence is TGCGCCAGCAGCTCGAGACCATCGGGCACTGAAGCTTTCTTT.